These 25 T cell receptor beta chains were all obtained from the same sample, sequenced in a study of post-analysis software for immune sequencing data. Study outcomes and limitations: Five or six TRBV segments, TRBV5-6, TRBV5-1 and TRBV20-1 among them, were found more frequent in patients than controls.

Sequencing libraries made from TCR beta cDNA carried unique molecular identifiers. Using its own MiXCR run on the PCR reads, TCRdb lists one record per CDR3 protein. The sample includes 350,000 to 450,000 distinct CDR3 sequences, about 39% of them seen just once. No antigens are known for them. Source material: blood. These receptors were collected from a girl aged 2 to 10 with multiple sclerosis.

This clonotype was detected only a few times. The chain combines TRBV5-1 with TRBJ2-1; 7 bases map to TRBD2. J gave up 4 bases and V 2 bases, and 12 bases lay outside the gene matches. CDR1 and CDR2 (germline): SGHRS, YFSETQ. This CDR3 spans 17 amino acids. DNA of the CDR3: TGCGCCAGCAGCTTATGGGGGGAGGGCCAACCTTACAATGAGCAGTTCTTC. This gives the protein CASSLWGEGQPYNEQFF. The entire variable domain, with the rest obtained from reference TRBV5-1 and TRBJ2-1, is as follows: KAGVTQTPRYLIKTRGQQVTLSCSPISGHRSVSWYQQTPGQGLQFLFEYFSETQRNKGNFPGRFSGRQFSNSRSEMNVSTLELGDSALYLCASSLWGEGQPYNEQFFGPGTRLTVL.

This clonotype was counted a single time. V usage is TRBV3-1 and J usage is TRBJ1-1; 7 nucleotides line up with TRBD1. The CDR3 is 14 residues long. CDR1 LGHDT and CDR2 YNNKEL come from the germline V gene (reference sequence). V shed 4 bases, J shed 7 bases, and the junction held 9 bases outside the gene matches. The CDR3 nucleotides read TGTGCCAGCAGCCTCAGGGGGACAGACTTTGAAGCTTTCTTT. Translated, it gives CASSLRGTDFEAFF.

The gene calls are TRBV6-2 or TRBV6-3 and TRBJ2-4, with D perhaps TRBD1 (6 bases). Trimming shortened V by 6 bases and J by 9 bases, and 15 bases separated the two germline ends. The CDR3 loop spans 13 amino acids. Germline loops: CDR1 MNHEY, CDR2 SVGEGT. CDR3 sequence reads: CASRVPVGAIQYF. DNA for the CDR3: TGTGCCAGCAGGGTACCTGTGGGGGCCATTCAGTACTTC.

This clonotype has just a few counts. The genes are TRBV28 and TRBJ2-7, with D unresolved. The CDR3 spans 12 residues. With 6 bases removed from V and 2 bases from J, the gap between germline ends came to 8 bases. Looked up from germline, CDR1 is MDHEN and CDR2 is SYDVKM. The CDR3 region has the DNA TGTGCCAGCAGCCTTAAGGCCTACGAGCAGTACTTC. Its protein product is CASSLKAYEQYF.

V usage is TRBV5-1 and J usage is TRBJ2-5; no definite D call. Germline V gives CDR1 SGHRS, CDR2 YFSETQ. The CDR3 is 13 residues long. The V gene lost 6 bases and the J gene lost 11 bases, with 20 bases spanning the gap. CDR3 in DNA: TGCGCCAGCAATCGGCAGGAGTACAATGAGCAGTACTTC. Encoded protein: CASNRQEYNEQYF.

Comment on this clonotype: One end of the junction varies from germline; a read error may be responsible. The chain recombines TRBV24-1 with TRBJ2-3; D is undetermined. Germline V lookup: CDR1 KGHDR, CDR2 SFDVKD. CDR3 size: 12 residues. CDR3 residues: CTTSETGDTQYF. The CDR3 DNA follows: TGTACCACCAGTGAAACCGGCGATACGCAGTATTTT.

A word on this clonotype: This may be a read error, as it is one base from a much larger clone. The rearrangement uses TRBV29-1 and TRBJ2-1, with D unresolved. The CDR3 totals 14 residues. CDR1 and CDR2 (germline): SQVTM, ANQGSEA. DNA for the CDR3: TGCAGCGTTTCTACTCTGAGCTCCTACAATGCGCAGTTCTTC. It encodes CSVSTLSSYNAQFF.

Of note for this clonotype: Given a much more abundant clone one base away, this may be a read error. The J gene is TRBJ1-2, the V gene TRBV5-1, with unresolved D. The germline gives CDR1 SGHRS, CDR2 YFSETQ. The length of the CDR3 is 12 residues. V lost 2 bases, J lost 6 bases, and 8 bases lay in between. The chain's CDR3 is CASSLDCDGYTF. CDR3 DNA sequence: TGCGCCAGCAGCTTAGACTGCGATGGCTACACCTTC.

This clonotype has just a few counts. The CDR3: CAISEGQYEQYF. CDR3 in DNA: TGTGCCATCAGTGAAGGCCAGTACGAGCAGTACTTC. The rearrangement joins TRBV10-3 to TRBJ2-7; unclear D gene. Germline CDR1 ENHRY, CDR2 SYGVKD. This CDR3 contains 12 residues. The V gene lost 3 bases and the J gene lost 4 bases, with 7 bases spanning the gap.

There are a few counts of this clonotype. The rearrangement uses TRBV7-9 and TRBJ2-1; 13 bases line up with TRBD2. CDR1 SEHNR and CDR2 FQNEAQ come from the germline V gene (reference sequence). V dropped 1 base and J dropped 8; count of bases not matched to a gene: 8. The CDR3 length is 17 residues. CDR3: CASSLGGLAGNPDEQFF. The CDR3 DNA reads as TGTGCCAGCAGCTTAGGGGGACTAGCGGGAAATCCCGATGAGCAGTTCTTC.

The rearrangement joins TRBV5-1 to TRBJ2-1, with 9 nucleotides matching TRBD1. With 0 bases clipped from V and 2 bases from J, the junction kept 3 bases outside the gene matches. This CDR3 is 16 amino acids long. In germline, CDR1 is SGHRS, CDR2 YFSETQ. As DNA, the CDR3 is TGCGCCAGCAGCTTGGGGACAGGGGACGCCTACAATGAGCAGTTCTTC. This codes for CASSLGTGDAYNEQFF.

This clonotype was recorded a few times. For the CDR3, the DNA is TGCAGCGTTATAGCGGGCCCCGTCTCTAGCACAGATACGCAGTATTTT. This encodes CSVIAGPVSSTDTQYF. The chain joins TRBV29-1 to TRBJ2-3; TRBD2 matches at 7 bases. V was clipped by 5 bases and J by 0 bases; unmatched bases: 11. Germline V CDR1 and CDR2: SQVTM, ANQGSEA. The CDR3 spans 16 residues.

The chain has TRBV5-1 and TRBJ1-5, with D uncertain. V lost 3 bases and J lost 1, with 11 bases in between. The CDR3 runs 15 residues. CDR1 is SGHRS, CDR2 YFSETQ, per germline. The CDR3 DNA sequence: TGCGCCAGCAGCTCTAGCCCCGACAGCAATCAGCCCCAGCATTTT. It is translated as CASSSSPDSNQPQHF. Filled out from reference TRBV5-1 and TRBJ1-5, the complete variable domain reads KAGVTQTPRYLIKTRGQQVTLSCSPISGHRSVSWYQQTPGQGLQFLFEYFSETQRNKGNFPGRFSGRQFSNSRSEMNVSTLELGDSALYLCASSSSPDSNQPQHFGDGTRLSIL.

The rearrangement uses TRBV9 and TRBJ1-1; weak D call: TRBD1 (6 bases). Trimming shortened V by 3 bases and J by 8 bases, and 14 bases separated the two germline ends. The CDR3 is 13 amino acids. Germline values: CDR1 SGDLS, CDR2 YYNGEE. CDR3 coding DNA: TGTGCCAGCAGCGCAGACAGGTTCTCGGAAGCTTTCTTT. This codes for CASSADRFSEAFF.

The chain combines TRBV28 with TRBJ2-3; D is uncertain. The CDR3 extends over 10 amino acids. V lost 9 bases to trimming and J lost 6 bases, with 7 bases between them. Germline V gene data show CDR1 as MDHEN and CDR2 as SYDVKM. The chain's CDR3 is CASLGDTQYF. The CDR3 DNA follows: TGTGCCAGTCTTGGGGATACGCAGTATTTT.

This clonotype is a singleton in its sample. The CDR3 here is CASSRLAHSAGTQYF. The CDR3 DNA follows: TGTGCCAGCAGTCGACTAGCGCACAGCGCAGGTACGCAGTATTTT. This rearrangement joins TRBV6-4 to TRBJ2-3; TRBD2 aligns across 8 bases. The CDR3 is 15 residues long. Germline V lookup: CDR1 MRHNA, CDR2 SNTAGT. The V segment lost 5 bases and the J segment 8 bases; nucleotides outside the gene matches: 12.

The J gene is TRBJ1-1, the V gene TRBV5-1; 9 nucleotides match TRBD1. There are 15 residues in the CDR3. V lost 0 bases to trimming and J lost 4 bases; unmatched junction nucleotides: 4. Germline CDR1 reads SGHRS; CDR2 reads YFSETQ. CDR3 protein: CASSLAGQGGTEAFF. CDR3 bases: TGCGCCAGCAGCTTGGCGGGACAGGGTGGCACTGAAGCTTTCTTT.

The chain carries TRBV19 and TRBJ1-2; D is undetermined. Germline V gene lookup returns CDR1 LNHDA and CDR2 SQIVND (reference sequence). Trimming took off 7 bases at V and 0 bases at J, with 9 bases between the two ends. CDR3 size: 13 residues. The CDR3 protein is CASNGDSNYGYTF. CDR3 DNA sequence: TGTGCCAGTAACGGAGATTCTAACTATGGCTACACCTTC.

In its sample, this clonotype was seen once. The chain is built from TRBV7-9 and TRBJ1-1; 8 bases line up with TRBD1. From germline, CDR1 is SEHNR and CDR2 FQNEAQ (reference sequence). With 8 bases clipped from V and 4 bases from J, the junction kept 12 bases outside the gene matches. CDR3 length: 15 amino acids. The CDR3 is CASASGTGLGTEAFF. The CDR3 bases are TGTGCCAGCGCATCCGGGACAGGTTTGGGCACTGAAGCTTTCTTT.

This clonotype has a handful of counts. This chain's CDR3 is CASRERTGNTEAFF. The CDR3 nucleotides read TGTGCCAGCAGGGAGAGGACAGGGAACACTGAAGCTTTCTTT. The chain joins TRBV2 to TRBJ1-1; 7 bases are a match to TRBD1. The V segment lost 6 bases and the J segment 1 base; nucleotides outside the gene matches: 5. CDR3 length: 14 amino acids. The V gene's germline CDR1 is SNHLY and CDR2 FYNNEI.

The chain combines TRBV7-2 with TRBJ2-3; D unresolved. CDR1 SGHTA and CDR2 FQGNSA come from the germline V gene. CDR3 length: 13 amino acids. V was cut by 6 bases and J by 1 base, with 8 bases left in between. The CDR3 region is CASRFTGTDTQYF. In nucleotides, the CDR3 is TGTGCCAGCAGATTCACAGGCACAGATACGCAGTATTTT.

This sequence joins TRBV6-6 and TRBJ2-1, with D possibly matching TRBD2 (6 bases). Germline V gene sequence: CDR1 MNHNY, CDR2 SVGAGI (reference sequence). The CDR3 consists of 13 residues. V was pared by 5 bases and J by 6 bases, with 11 bases between. The CDR3 nucleotides read TGTGCCAGCAGTGGGGGACTGATCAATGAGCAGTTCTTC. Its translation is CASSGGLINEQFF.

This clonotype appeared a few times. V usage is TRBV25-1 and J usage is TRBJ2-3; no clear D. Germline CDR1 reads MGHDK; CDR2 reads SYGVNS. Trimming took off 3 bases at V and 6 bases at J, with 7 bases between the two ends. The CDR3 extends over 12 amino acids. CDR3 amino acids: CASSEAPDTQYF. The CDR3 DNA sequence: TGTGCCAGCAGTGAGGCCCCCGATACGCAGTATTTT.

This clonotype was counted only a few times. This chain links TRBV5-1 with TRBJ2-7, with D hard to call. Germline V gives CDR1 SGHRS, CDR2 YFSETQ. The CDR3 is 14 residues long. Between the trimmed V and J ends, which lost 3 bases and 0 bases, there was a span of 10 bases. The CDR3 here is CASSWADGSYEQYF. The DNA for the CDR3 is TGCGCCAGCAGCTGGGCGGACGGCTCCTACGAGCAGTACTTC.

The V and J genes are TRBV7-8 and TRBJ1-5; possible D gene TRBD1, 6 bases. The V gene lost 2 bases and the J gene lost 4 bases, with 9 bases spanning the gap. There are 14 residues in the CDR3. Per germline, CDR1 SGHVS and CDR2 FQNEAQ. The CDR3 loop reads CASSLRGTNQPQHF. The CDR3 DNA sequence: TGTGCCAGCAGCTTAAGGGGGACAAATCAGCCCCAGCATTTT. The complete variable domain, with remaining parts taken from reference TRBV7-8 and TRBJ1-5, reads GAGVSQSPRYKVAKRGQDVALRCDPISGHVSLFWYQQALGQGPEFLTYFQNEAQLDKSGLPSDRFFAERPEGSVSTLKIQRTQQEDSAVYLCASSLRGTNQPQHFGDGTRLSIL.